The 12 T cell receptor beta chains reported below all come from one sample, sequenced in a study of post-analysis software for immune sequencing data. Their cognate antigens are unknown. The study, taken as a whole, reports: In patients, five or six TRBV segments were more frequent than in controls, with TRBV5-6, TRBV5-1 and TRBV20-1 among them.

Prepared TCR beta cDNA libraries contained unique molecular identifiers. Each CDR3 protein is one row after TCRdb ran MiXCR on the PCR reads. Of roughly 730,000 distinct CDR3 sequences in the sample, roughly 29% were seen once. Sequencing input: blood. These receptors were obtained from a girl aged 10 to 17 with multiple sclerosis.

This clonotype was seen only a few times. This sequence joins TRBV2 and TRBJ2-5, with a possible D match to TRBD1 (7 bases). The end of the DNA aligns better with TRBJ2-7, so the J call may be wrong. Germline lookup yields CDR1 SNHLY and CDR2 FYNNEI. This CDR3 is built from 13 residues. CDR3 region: CASRRQGGYEQYF. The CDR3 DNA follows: TGTGCCAGCCGAAGACAGGGAGGCTACGAGCAGTACTTC.

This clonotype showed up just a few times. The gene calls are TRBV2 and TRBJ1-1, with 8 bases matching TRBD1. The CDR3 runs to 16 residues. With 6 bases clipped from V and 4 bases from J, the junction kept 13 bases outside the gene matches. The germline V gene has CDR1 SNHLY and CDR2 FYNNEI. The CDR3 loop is CASSFTHTGGGTEAFF. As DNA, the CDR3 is TGTGCCAGCAGCTTCACCCACACAGGGGGAGGCACTGAAGCTTTCTTT.

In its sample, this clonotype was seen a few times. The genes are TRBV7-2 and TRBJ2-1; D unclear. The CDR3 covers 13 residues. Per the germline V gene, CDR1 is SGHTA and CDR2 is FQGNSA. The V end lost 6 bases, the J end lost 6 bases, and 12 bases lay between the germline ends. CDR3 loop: CASSKWAGNEQFF. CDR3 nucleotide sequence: TGTGCCAGCAGTAAATGGGCCGGCAATGAGCAGTTCTTC.

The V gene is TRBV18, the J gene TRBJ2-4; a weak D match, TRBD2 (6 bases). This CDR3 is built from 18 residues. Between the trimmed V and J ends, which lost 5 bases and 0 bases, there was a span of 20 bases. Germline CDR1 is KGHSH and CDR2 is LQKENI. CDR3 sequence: CASSNSITGLLAKNIQYF. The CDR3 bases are TGTGCCAGCTCAAACTCTATAACAGGACTACTAGCCAAAAACATTCAGTACTTC.

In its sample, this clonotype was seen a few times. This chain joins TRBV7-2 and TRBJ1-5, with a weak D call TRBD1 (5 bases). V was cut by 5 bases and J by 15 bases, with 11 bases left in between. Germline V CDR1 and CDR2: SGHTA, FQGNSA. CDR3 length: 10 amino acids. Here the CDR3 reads CASSPQGPHF. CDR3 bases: TGTGCCAGCAGCCCCCAGGGTCCGCATTTT.

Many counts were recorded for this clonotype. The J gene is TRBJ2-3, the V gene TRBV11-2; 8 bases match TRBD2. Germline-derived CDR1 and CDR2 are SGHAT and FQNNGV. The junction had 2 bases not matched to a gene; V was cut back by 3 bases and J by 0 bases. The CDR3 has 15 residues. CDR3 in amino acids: CASSFSGMSTDTQYF. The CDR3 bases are TGTGCCAGCAGCTTTAGCGGGATGAGCACAGATACGCAGTATTTT.

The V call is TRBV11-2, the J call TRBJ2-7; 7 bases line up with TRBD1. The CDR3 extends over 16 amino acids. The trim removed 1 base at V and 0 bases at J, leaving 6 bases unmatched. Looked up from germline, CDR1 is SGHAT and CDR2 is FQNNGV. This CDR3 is CASSLAGGPRSYEQYF. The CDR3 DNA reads TGTGCCAGCAGCTTAGCAGGGGGACCTCGCTCCTACGAGCAGTACTTC.

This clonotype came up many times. Here the CDR3 DNA reads TGTGCCACCAGCAGAGATCTCAATATGGGCGCAGATACGCAGTATTTT. The encoded protein is CATSRDLNMGADTQYF. This chain connects TRBV15 to TRBJ2-3; no reliable D call. The CDR3 has 16 amino acids. The germline V and J ends were trimmed by 0 bases and 4 bases, with 14 bases remaining between them. CDR1 is LNHNV, CDR2 YYDKDF, per germline (reference sequence).

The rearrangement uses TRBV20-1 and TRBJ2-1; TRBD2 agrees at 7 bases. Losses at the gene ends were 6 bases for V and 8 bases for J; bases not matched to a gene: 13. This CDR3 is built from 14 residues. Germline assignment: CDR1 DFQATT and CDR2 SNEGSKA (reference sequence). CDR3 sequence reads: CSASRAGEWYEQFF. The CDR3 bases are TGCAGTGCAAGTCGGGCGGGAGAATGGTATGAGCAGTTCTTC.

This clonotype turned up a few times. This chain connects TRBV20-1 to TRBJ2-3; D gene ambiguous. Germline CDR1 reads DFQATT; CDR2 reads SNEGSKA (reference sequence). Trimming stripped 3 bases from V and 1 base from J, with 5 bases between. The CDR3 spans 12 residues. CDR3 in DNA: TGCAGTGCTAGTCTCGGCACAGATACGCAGTATTTT. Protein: CSASLGTDTQYF.

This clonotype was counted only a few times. The CDR3 nucleotides are TGCAGTGCAACCTCCGGGGCCAACAATGAGCAGTTCTTC. Translation: CSATSGANNEQFF. This rearrangement joins TRBV20-1 to TRBJ2-1, with D perhaps matching TRBD1 or TRBD2 (5 bases each). Trimming removed 6 bases from V and 5 bases from J, with 14 bases in between. CDR3 length: 13 amino acids. Germline CDR1 DFQATT, CDR2 SNEGSKA (reference sequence).

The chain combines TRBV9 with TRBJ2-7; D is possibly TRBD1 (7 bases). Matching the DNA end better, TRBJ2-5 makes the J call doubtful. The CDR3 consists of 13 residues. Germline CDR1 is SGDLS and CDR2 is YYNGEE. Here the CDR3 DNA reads TGTGCCAGCAGCCAGGGGGGCACGGAGACCCAGTACTTC. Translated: CASSQGGTETQYF.